This is a list of T cell receptor beta chains from one sample in a study of T-cell memory formation after mild COVID-19. TCRdb re-called the 5' RACE reads through MiXCR, storing one row per CDR3 protein. The repertoire consists of more than 300,000 distinct CDR3 sequences, with 13% to 15% occurring once and the leading ten covering 21%. Sequenced input: PBMCs or a T cell subset sorted from them (not recorded which). The receptors originated from a man between 18 and 35 years old who had mild COVID-19 (a few samples of this study predate the infection). Cell type and time point are not known. CDR3s include the opening cysteine and the closing phenylalanine or tryptophan. A D gene is named only where the DNA matches it firmly. Expanded clones are given a class, and other clones once, few, many or no size at all.

V gene	J gene	clone size	D gene	CDR3 DNA	CDR3 protein
TRBV10-3	TRBJ1-6	.	.	TGTGCCATCAGTGCCCCCTCGTATGGGGGAGTAGGTTCACCCCTCCACTTT	CAISAPSYGGVGSPLHF
TRBV12-3/TRBV12-4	TRBJ2-7	many	TRBD1	TGTGCCAGCAGCCCAGACAGGGGGGGCTACGAGCAGTACTTC	CASSPDRGGYEQYF
TRBV20-1	TRBJ2-5	many	.	TGCAGTGTTAGTCCCGGGTTGGAGACCCAGTACTTC	CSVSPGLETQYF
TRBV20-1	TRBJ1-2	.	.	TGCAGTGCTGGGAGGGGTCTCCTGTATGATGGCTACACCTTC	CSAGRGLLYDGYTF
TRBV6-2/TRBV6-3	TRBJ2-7	few	.	TGTGCCAGCGGTTTAAGGAACTACGAGCAGTACTTC	CASGLRNYEQYF
TRBV20-1	TRBJ2-3	.	TRBD2	TGCAGTGCCCCCCGCCCAGCGGGGAACACAGATACGCAGTATTTT	CSAPRPAGNTDTQYF
TRBV20-1	TRBJ2-7	many	TRBD1	TGCAGTGCCCACCCAGGACAGGGGGAAGTGCAGTACTTC	CSAHPGQGEVQYF
TRBV6-6	TRBJ2-7	few	.	TGTGCCAGCAGTGCCGGCCGGGGTGCGGCTGACGAGCAGTACTTC	CASSAGRGAADEQYF
TRBV10-2	TRBJ1-2	few	.	TGCGCCAGCAGTGAGACTGAACTCTATGGCTACACCTTC	CASSETELYGYTF
TRBV7-2	TRBJ2-3	few	TRBD2	TGTGCCAGCAGCTTAGCCCCCCGGGGGGGAACAGATACGCAGTATTTT	CASSLAPRGGTDTQYF
TRBV12-3/TRBV12-4	TRBJ1-5	few	.	TGTGCCAGCAGTTTGAAGCTTACGGGGGGTCAGCCCCAGCATTTT	CASSLKLTGGQPQHF
TRBV29-1	TRBJ1-1	few	TRBD1	TGCAGCGTTCTGGGGGGACAGGGGATCACTGAAGCTTTCTTT	CSVLGGQGITEAFF
TRBV6-5	TRBJ2-2	.	TRBD2	TGTGCCAGCAGTTACTCTGGACTAGCGACGAACACCGGGGAGCTGTTTTTT	CASSYSGLATNTGELFF
TRBV27	TRBJ1-2	.	.	TGTGCCAGCAGCCCGGGACTAATGAACTATGGCTACACCTTC	CASSPGLMNYGYTF
TRBV7-9	TRBJ1-2	.	.	TGTGCCAGCAGCTTCGGCGTTTCTAACTATGGCTACACCTTC	CASSFGVSNYGYTF
TRBV5-1	TRBJ1-1	few	.	TGCGCCAGCATGGAAGACTCGTTGGAGTATACTGAAGCTTTCTTT	CASMEDSLEYTEAFF
TRBV6-5	TRBJ1-4	few	.	TGTGCCAGCAGTTCCAGCCCTTGGCCGGACCGAAAACTGTTTTTT	CASSSSPWPDRKLFF
TRBV4-3	TRBJ2-2	many	.	TGCGCCAGCAGCCAAAGGGGCACCGGGGAGCTGTTTTTT	CASSQRGTGELFF
TRBV15	TRBJ2-5	few	.	TGTGCCACCAGCAGTTTCCAGACGTGGCAAGAGACCCAGTACTTC	CATSSFQTWQETQYF
TRBV6-6	TRBJ2-2	.	.	TGTGCCAGCAGCCGGGACAAACGGAACACCGGGGAGCTGTTTTTT	CASSRDKRNTGELFF
TRBV7-9	TRBJ2-1	few	.	TGTGTGTCAGGGCATTACAATGAGCAGTTCTTC	CVSGHYNEQFF
TRBV6-6	TRBJ2-7	.	TRBD1	TGTGCCAGCAGTGACAGGGGTGGAACCTACGAGCAGTACTTC	CASSDRGGTYEQYF
TRBV29-1	TRBJ2-4	.	.	TGCAGCGTTGTAGAGGTAGCCAAAAACATTCAGTACTTC	CSVVEVAKNIQYF
TRBV25-1	TRBJ2-1	few	TRBD1	TGTGCCAGCCACCCGACCGACGGACAGGGGGAGTTCTTC	CASHPTDGQGEFF
TRBV6-2/TRBV6-3	TRBJ1-1	.	.	TGTGCCAGCAGGGGGTATATGAACACTGAAGCTTTCTTT	CASRGYMNTEAFF
TRBV12-3/TRBV12-4	TRBJ2-1	.	.	TGTGCCAGCAAAAGGACCCCCCGGGGGAATGAGCAGTTCTTC	CASKRTPRGNEQFF
TRBV6-1	TRBJ1-2	once	.	TGTGCCAGCAGAGACGATGGGTCTGGCTACACCTTC	CASRDDGSGYTF
TRBV20-1	TRBJ2-1	many	.	TGCAGTGCTAGAGATTCGACAGGCCCCTACAATGAGCAGTTCTTC	CSARDSTGPYNEQFF
TRBV20-1	TRBJ2-3	few	.	TGCAGTGCTACCGCAGGGTCAGATACGCAGTATTTT	CSATAGSDTQYF
TRBV5-4	TRBJ2-3	many	.	TGTGCCAGCAGCACCCCAGGGTGGCGGTCAGATACGCAGTATTTT	CASSTPGWRSDTQYF
TRBV4-1	TRBJ2-7	.	TRBD1	TGCGCCAGCAGCCGCAGCCCCGGGACAGCCTACGAGCAGTACTTC	CASSRSPGTAYEQYF
TRBV12-3/TRBV12-4	TRBJ1-1	few	TRBD1	TGTGCCAGCAGACCCGACAGGGGTCTAGACACTGAAGCTTTCTTT	CASRPDRGLDTEAFF